What follows is one T cell receptor (beta chain) and its context. The table came from immunoSEQ multiplex PCR; TCRdb's copy has only in-frame clones and leaves some out. This table holds roughly 87,000 clones, about 88% found once. This entry belongs to a study of blood T cell repertoires in COVID-19. In germline, CDR1 is ENHRY, CDR2 SYGVKD. CDR3 length: 15 amino acids. Trimming left V 1 base short and J 3 bases short, with 12 bases between. This clonotype originated in a woman at least 80 years old with active COVID-19. Specimen: peripheral blood. The V call is TRBV10-3, the J call TRBJ1-1; D may be TRBD1 (6 bases). The CDR3 reads CAISELQGSYTEAFF. The DNA of the CDR3 is TGTGCCATCAGTGAGTTACAGGGTTCGTACACTGAAGCTTTCTTT.